Following are 10 T cell receptor beta chains from one sample sequenced in a study of T cell responses to AZD1222 COVID-19 vaccine. Measured with immunoSEQ multiplex PCR; TCRdb has only the in-frame clones, and not every one. The sample shows approximately 110,000 clones, roughly nine tenths of them seen only once. The source was peripheral blood, collected on day 0 of AZD1222 vaccination. The receptors come from an adult in good health.

This chain uses TRBV7-8 with TRBJ2-7; no clear D. Trimming shortened V by 6 bases and J by 4 bases, and 7 bases separated the two germline ends. The CDR3 length is 11 residues. From germline, CDR1 is SGHVS and CDR2 FQNEAQ. CDR3 residues: CASSMKYEQYF. DNA of the CDR3: TGTGCCAGCAGTATGAAATACGAGCAGTACTTC. Drawing the rest from reference TRBV7-8 and TRBJ2-7, the complete variable domain is GAGVSQSPRYKVAKRGQDVALRCDPISGHVSLFWYQQALGQGPEFLTYFQNEAQLDKSGLPSDRFFAERPEGSVSTLKIQRTQQEDSAVYLCASSMKYEQYFGPGTRLTVT.

The chain has TRBV27 and TRBJ1-6; possibly TRBD1 for D (6 bases). The CDR3 loop spans 13 amino acids. CDR1 and CDR2 from the germline V gene are MNHEY and SMNVEV (reference sequence). V was cut by 6 bases and J by 14 bases, with 17 bases left in between. CDR3 sequence (DNA): TGTGCCAGCAGCGACAGGCCCGAGACGTCCCTCCACTTT. As protein: CASSDRPETSLHF.

The rearrangement uses TRBV12-3 or TRBV12-4 and TRBJ1-3; perhaps TRBD1 as D (5 bases). This CDR3 region has 12 residues. Deletions cut 3 bases from V and 9 bases from J, with 9 bases between. Here the CDR3 DNA reads TGTGCCAGCAGTTTTGGGGCCTTCACCATATATTTT. It is translated as CASSFGAFTIYF.

As for this clone: One end of the junction does not line up with germline, which may come from a read error. The rearrangement uses TRBV6-5 and TRBJ2-7, with 7 bases lining up with TRBD1. The CDR3 sequence is 14 residues long. Per the germline V gene, CDR1 is MNHEY and CDR2 is SVGAGI. CDR3 DNA: TGTGCCAGCAGTTACTCGGGACAGTCCTACGTGCAGTACTTC. It encodes CASSYSGQSYVQYF.

The rearrangement links TRBV4-1 to TRBJ2-5; no definite D call. CDR1 is MGHRA and CDR2 is YSYEKL in the germline V gene. The V end was cut by 0 bases, the J end by 2 bases, with 13 bases between. The CDR3 extends over 16 amino acids. This CDR3 reads CASSQEGLAAQETQYF. The CDR3 DNA reads as TGCGCCAGCAGCCAAGAAGGGTTAGCCGCTCAAGAGACCCAGTACTTC.

The chain uses TRBV19 and TRBJ1-3, with unresolved D. The CDR3 is made up of 17 amino acids. Germline V gene sequence: CDR1 LNHDA, CDR2 SQIVND (reference sequence). With 2 bases removed from V and 4 bases from J, the gap between germline ends came to 18 bases. The CDR3 spells CASSIMVSSAAGNTIYF. DNA for the CDR3: TGTGCCAGTAGTATAATGGTCTCCTCGGCAGCCGGAAACACCATATATTTT. The variable domain in full, completed from reference TRBV19 and TRBJ1-3, reads DGGITQSPKYLFRKEGQNVTLSCEQNLNHDAMYWYRQDPGQGLRLIYYSQIVNDFQKGDIAEGYSVSREKKESFPLTVTSAQKNPTAFYLCASSIMVSSAAGNTIYFGEGSWLTVV.

This clone appeared once. This chain joins TRBV29-1 and TRBJ1-1; tentatively, D is TRBD1 (5 bases). The V and J ends lost 2 bases and 11 bases respectively, with 12 bases between them. The germline gives CDR1 SQVTM, CDR2 ANQGSEA. This CDR3 has 11 amino acids. CDR3 in DNA: TGCAGCGTTGAATGGGGCCAACCGGCTTTCTTT. Amino acids: CSVEWGQPAFF. Combining the CDR3 with reference TRBV29-1 and TRBJ1-1 gives the whole variable domain SAVISQKPSRDICQRGTSLTIQCQVDSQVTMMFWYRQQPGQSLTLIATANQGSEATYESGFVIDKFPISRPNLTFSTLTVSNMSPEDSSIYLCSVEWGQPAFFGQGTRLTVV.

The gene calls are TRBV18 and TRBJ2-7; D is tentatively TRBD1 or TRBD2 (5 bases each). V was cut by 2 bases and J by 4 bases, with 15 bases left in between. Per the germline V gene, CDR1 is KGHSH and CDR2 is LQKENI. The CDR3 contains 15 residues. CDR3 sequence reads: CASSPYRDQGYEQYF. CDR3 DNA sequence: TGTGCCAGCTCACCATACCGGGACCAGGGTTACGAGCAGTACTTC.

The chain couples TRBV19 to TRBJ1-5; possibly TRBD1 for D (5 bases). Germline CDR1 is LNHDA and CDR2 is SQIVND (reference sequence). Between the trimmed V and J ends, which lost 2 bases and 5 bases, there was a span of 16 bases. The CDR3 contains 16 residues. The CDR3 nucleotides are TGTGCCAGTAGTATAAGGGCAGGGAGACGTGATCAGCCCCAGCATTTT. Translating it yields CASSIRAGRRDQPQHF.

The gene calls are TRBV19 and TRBJ1-5, with D perhaps matching TRBD1 (5 bases). Trimming shortened V by 5 bases and J by 11 bases, and 16 bases separated the two germline ends. Germline CDR1 LNHDA, CDR2 SQIVND (reference sequence). This CDR3 is 13 amino acids long. CDR3 bases: TGTGCCAGTAGTGGGGGGTTTACTGGGGCCCAGCATTTT. It is translated as CASSGGFTGAQHF. The variable domain in full, with the rest retrieved from reference TRBV19 and TRBJ1-5, is DGGITQSPKYLFRKEGQNVTLSCEQNLNHDAMYWYRQDPGQGLRLIYYSQIVNDFQKGDIAEGYSVSREKKESFPLTVTSAQKNPTAFYLCASSGGFTGAQHFGDGTRLSIL.